The sequence of this TCR beta chain was determined in a study of T cell changes during pregnancy in multiple sclerosis. The CDR3 runs 15 residues. The germline V gene has CDR1 LNHDA and CDR2 SQIVND (reference sequence). Unmatched junction bases numbered 4, after V lost 5 bases and J lost 4 bases. Assay used: immunoSEQ multiplex PCR; TCRdb lists only in-frame clones, some missing. In the table there are about 59,000 clones, around 90% of which are singletons. This specimen consisted of peripheral blood, obtained in the third trimester of pregnancy. This clonotype was obtained from a female donor in good health, enrolled as a control in a pregnancy study. This chain links TRBV19 with TRBJ1-5; the match to TRBD1 covers 11 bases. The CDR3 here is CASSSGQGANQPQHF. CDR3 nucleotide sequence: TGTGCCAGTAGTTCTGGACAGGGGGCGAATCAGCCCCAGCATTTT.